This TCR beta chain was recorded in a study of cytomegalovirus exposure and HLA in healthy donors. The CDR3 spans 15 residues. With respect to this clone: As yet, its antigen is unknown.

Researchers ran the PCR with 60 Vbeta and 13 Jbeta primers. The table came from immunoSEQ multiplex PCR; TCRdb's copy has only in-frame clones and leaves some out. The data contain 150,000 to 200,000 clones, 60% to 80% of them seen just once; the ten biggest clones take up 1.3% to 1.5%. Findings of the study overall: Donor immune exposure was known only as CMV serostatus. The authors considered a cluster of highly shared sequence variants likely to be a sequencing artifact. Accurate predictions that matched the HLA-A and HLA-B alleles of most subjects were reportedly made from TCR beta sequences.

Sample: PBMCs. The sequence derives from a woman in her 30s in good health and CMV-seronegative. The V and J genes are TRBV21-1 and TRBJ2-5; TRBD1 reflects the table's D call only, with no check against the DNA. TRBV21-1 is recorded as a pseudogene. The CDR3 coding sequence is TGTGCCACCGAGTCGCTAACAGGGGGAGGAGAGACCCAGTACTTC. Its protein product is CATESLTGGGETQYF.